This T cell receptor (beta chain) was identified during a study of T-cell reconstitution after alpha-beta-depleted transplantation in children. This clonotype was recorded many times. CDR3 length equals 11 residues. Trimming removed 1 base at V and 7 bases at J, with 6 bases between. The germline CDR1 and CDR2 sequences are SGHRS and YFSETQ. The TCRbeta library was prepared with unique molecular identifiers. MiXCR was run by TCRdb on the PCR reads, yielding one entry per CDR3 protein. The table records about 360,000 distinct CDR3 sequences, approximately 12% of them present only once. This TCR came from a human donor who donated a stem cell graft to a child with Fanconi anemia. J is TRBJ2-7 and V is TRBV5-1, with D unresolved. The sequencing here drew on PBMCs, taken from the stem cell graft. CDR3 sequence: CASSLNGEQYF. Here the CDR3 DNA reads TGCGCCAGCAGCTTGAACGGTGAGCAGTACTTC. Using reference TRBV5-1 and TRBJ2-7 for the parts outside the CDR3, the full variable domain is KAGVTQTPRYLIKTRGQQVTLSCSPISGHRSVSWYQQTPGQGLQFLFEYFSETQRNKGNFPGRFSGRQFSNSRSEMNVSTLELGDSALYLCASSLNGEQYFGPGTRLTVT.